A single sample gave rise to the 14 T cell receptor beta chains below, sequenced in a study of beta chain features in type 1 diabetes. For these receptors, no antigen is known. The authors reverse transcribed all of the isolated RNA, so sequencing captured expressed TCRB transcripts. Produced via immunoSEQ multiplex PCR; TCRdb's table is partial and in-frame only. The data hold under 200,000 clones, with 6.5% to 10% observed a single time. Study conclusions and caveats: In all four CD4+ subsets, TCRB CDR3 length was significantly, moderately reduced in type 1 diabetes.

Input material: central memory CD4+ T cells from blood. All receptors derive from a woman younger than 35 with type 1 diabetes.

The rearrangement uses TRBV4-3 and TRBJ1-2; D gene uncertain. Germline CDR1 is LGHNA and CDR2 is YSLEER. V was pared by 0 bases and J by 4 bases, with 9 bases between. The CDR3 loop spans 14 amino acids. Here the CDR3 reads CASSQEVSVYGYTF. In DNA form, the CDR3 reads TGCGCCAGCAGCCAAGAAGTCTCAGTCTATGGCTACACCTTC.

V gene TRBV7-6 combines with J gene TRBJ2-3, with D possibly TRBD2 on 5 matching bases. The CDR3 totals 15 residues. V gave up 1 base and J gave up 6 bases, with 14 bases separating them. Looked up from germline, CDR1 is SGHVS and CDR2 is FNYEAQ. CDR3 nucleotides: TGTGCCAGCAGCTTAGGTGCTCTAGCAAGCGATACGCAGTATTTT. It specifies CASSLGALASDTQYF. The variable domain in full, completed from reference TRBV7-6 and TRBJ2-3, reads GAGVSQSPRYKVTKRGQDVALRCDPISGHVSLYWYRQALGQGPEFLTYFNYEAQQDKSGLPNDRFSAERPEGSISTLTIQRTEQRDSAMYRCASSLGALASDTQYFGPGTRLTVL.

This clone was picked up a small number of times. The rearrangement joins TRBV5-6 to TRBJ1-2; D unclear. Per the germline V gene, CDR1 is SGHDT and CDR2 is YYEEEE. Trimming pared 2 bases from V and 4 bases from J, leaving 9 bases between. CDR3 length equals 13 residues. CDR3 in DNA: TGTGCCAGCAGCTTAGACACCGGCTATGGCTACACCTTC. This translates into CASSLDTGYGYTF. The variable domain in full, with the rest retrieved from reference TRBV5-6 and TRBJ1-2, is DAGVTQSPTHLIKTRGQQVTLRCSPKSGHDTVSWYQQALGQGPQFIFQYYEEEERQRGNFPDRFSGHQFPNYSSELNVNALLLGDSALYLCASSLDTGYGYTFGSGTRLTVV.

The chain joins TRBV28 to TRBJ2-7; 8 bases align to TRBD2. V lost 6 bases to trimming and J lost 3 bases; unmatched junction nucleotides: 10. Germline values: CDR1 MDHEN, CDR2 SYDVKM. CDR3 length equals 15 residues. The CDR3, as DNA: TGTGCCAGCAGGGAGCCGAGCGGGAGCGGCTACGAGCAGTACTTC. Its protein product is CASREPSGSGYEQYF.

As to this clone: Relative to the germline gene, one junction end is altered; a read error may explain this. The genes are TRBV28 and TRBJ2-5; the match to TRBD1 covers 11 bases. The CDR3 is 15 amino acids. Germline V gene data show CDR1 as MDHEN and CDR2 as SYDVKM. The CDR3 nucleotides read TGTGCCAGCAGCATCCCAGGACAGGGGGCCAGTTGTTGCGACTTC. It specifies CASSIPGQGASCCDF.

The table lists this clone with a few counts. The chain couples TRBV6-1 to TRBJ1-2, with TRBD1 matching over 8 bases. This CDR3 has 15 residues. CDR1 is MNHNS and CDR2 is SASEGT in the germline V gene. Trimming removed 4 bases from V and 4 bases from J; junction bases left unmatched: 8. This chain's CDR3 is CASSVGQGFGYGYTF. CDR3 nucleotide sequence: TGTGCCAGCAGTGTAGGACAGGGCTTTGGCTATGGCTACACCTTC.

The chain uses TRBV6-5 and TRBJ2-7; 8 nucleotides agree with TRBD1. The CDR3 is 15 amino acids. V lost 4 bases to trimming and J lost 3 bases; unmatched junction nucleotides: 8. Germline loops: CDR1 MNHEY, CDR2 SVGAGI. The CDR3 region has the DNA TGTGCCAGCAGTTTCGACAGGGGCTCCCTCTACGAGCAGTACTTC. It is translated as CASSFDRGSLYEQYF.

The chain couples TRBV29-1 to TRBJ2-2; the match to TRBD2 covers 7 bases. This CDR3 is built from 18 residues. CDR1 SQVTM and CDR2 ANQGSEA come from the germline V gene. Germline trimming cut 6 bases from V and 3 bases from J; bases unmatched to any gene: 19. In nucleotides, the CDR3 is TGCAGCGTGGGAGGGTTGGGGCCTCTTAGCGTGGACACCGGGGAGCTGTTTTTT. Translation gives CSVGGLGPLSVDTGELFF.

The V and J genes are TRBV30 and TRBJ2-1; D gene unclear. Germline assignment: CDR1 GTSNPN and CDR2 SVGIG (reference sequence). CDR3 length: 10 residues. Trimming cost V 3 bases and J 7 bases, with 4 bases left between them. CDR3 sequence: CAWSGNEQFF. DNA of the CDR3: TGTGCCTGGAGCGGTAATGAGCAGTTCTTC.

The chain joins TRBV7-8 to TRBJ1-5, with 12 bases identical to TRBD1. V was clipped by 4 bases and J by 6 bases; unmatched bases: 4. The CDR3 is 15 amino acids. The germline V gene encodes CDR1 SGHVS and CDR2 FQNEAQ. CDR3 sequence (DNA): TGTGCCAGCAGCTCGGGACAGGGGGCAGGTCAGCCCCAGCATTTT. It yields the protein CASSSGQGAGQPQHF.

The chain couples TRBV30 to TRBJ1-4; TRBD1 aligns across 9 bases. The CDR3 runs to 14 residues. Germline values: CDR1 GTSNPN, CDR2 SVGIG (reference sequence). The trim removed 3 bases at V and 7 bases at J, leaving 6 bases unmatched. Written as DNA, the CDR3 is TGTGCCTGGAGGGAAACAGGGGGCGTTGAAAAACTGTTTTTT. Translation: CAWRETGGVEKLFF.

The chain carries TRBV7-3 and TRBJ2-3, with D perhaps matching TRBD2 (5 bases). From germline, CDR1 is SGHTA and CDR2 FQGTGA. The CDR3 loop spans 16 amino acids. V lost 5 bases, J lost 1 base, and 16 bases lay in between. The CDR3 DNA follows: TGTGCCAGCAGCCCTCGGATCGGAGGCGGCACAGATACGCAGTATTTT. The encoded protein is CASSPRIGGGTDTQYF.

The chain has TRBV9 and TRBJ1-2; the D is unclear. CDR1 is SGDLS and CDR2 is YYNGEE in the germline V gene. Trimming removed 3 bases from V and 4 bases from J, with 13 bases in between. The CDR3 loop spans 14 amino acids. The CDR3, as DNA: TGTGCCAGCAGCGGAGAGCGGGTAGCCTATGGCTACACCTTC. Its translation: CASSGERVAYGYTF.

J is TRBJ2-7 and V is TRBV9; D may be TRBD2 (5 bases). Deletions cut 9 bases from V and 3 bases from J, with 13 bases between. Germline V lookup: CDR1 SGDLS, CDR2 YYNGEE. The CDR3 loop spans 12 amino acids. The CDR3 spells CATAGVNYEQYF. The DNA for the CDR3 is TGTGCCACGGCCGGGGTTAACTACGAGCAGTACTTC.